The 5 T cell receptor beta chains given below trace back to one sample, sequenced in a study of T cells in Graves' hyperthyroidism and ophthalmopathy. RNA transcripts served as the template for amplifying TCR beta CDR3 regions. A set of HTBI primers served as the primers for a first-round RT-PCR of the TCR CDR3. TCRdb redid the calling of the multiplex PCR reads with MiXCR, one entry per CDR3 protein. The sample includes roughly 380,000 distinct CDR3 sequences, roughly 13% seen only once; the top ten take about 4.9%. The sample comprised blood. The receptors stem from a woman under 30 with Graves' hyperthyroidism.

This clonotype was seen repeatedly, ten times or more. This sequence joins TRBV11-3 and TRBJ2-1, with a weak D call TRBD2 (6 bases). CDR1 SGHNT and CDR2 YENEEA come from the germline V gene. With 5 bases removed from V and 5 bases from J, the gap between germline ends came to 16 bases. CDR3 size: 15 residues. CDR3 region: CASSPTIAGNNEQFF. The DNA of the CDR3 is TGTGCCAGCAGCCCGACGATCGCGGGAAACAATGAGCAGTTCTTC.

The sample holds a few counts of this clonotype. DNA for the CDR3: TGTGCCAGCAGTGTAGGGGAGAATTCACCCCTCCACTTT. This sequence encodes CASSVGENSPLHF. The chain uses TRBV6-1 and TRBJ1-6; D may be TRBD1 (5 bases). The V end lost 4 bases, the J end lost 7 bases, and 8 bases lay between the germline ends. Germline V gives CDR1 MNHNS, CDR2 SASEGT. CDR3 length: 13 amino acids.

For this clonotype: The conserved final phenylalanine or tryptophan is absent from the CDR3, which likely points to a read error. The chain joins TRBV18 to TRBJ2-7; D not certain. The CDR3 is 12 residues long. The germline V gene encodes CDR1 KGHSH and CDR2 LQKENI. V lost 6 bases and J lost 3, with 9 bases in between. The CDR3 sequence is CASSPNGYEQYL. CDR3 sequence (DNA): TGTGCCAGCTCTCCGAACGGCTACGAGCAGTACCTC.

This clonotype was seen many times. The chain links TRBV5-1 to TRBJ2-7; D possibly matches TRBD1 or TRBD2 (5 bases each). Germline CDR1 is SGHRS and CDR2 is YFSETQ. Between the trimmed V and J ends, which lost 4 bases and 2 bases, there was a span of 13 bases. This CDR3 is built from 14 residues. The CDR3 loop is CASSPRDDAYEQYF. CDR3 in DNA: TGCGCCAGCAGCCCACGGGACGACGCCTACGAGCAGTACTTC. Looking up the rest from reference TRBV5-1 and TRBJ2-7 gives the full variable domain: KAGVTQTPRYLIKTRGQQVTLSCSPISGHRSVSWYQQTPGQGLQFLFEYFSETQRNKGNFPGRFSGRQFSNSRSEMNVSTLELGDSALYLCASSPRDDAYEQYFGPGTRLTVT.

This clonotype has more than one count but fewer than ten. The V call is TRBV10-1, the J call TRBJ2-3; possibly TRBD1 for D (6 bases). The ends were cut back, 4 bases at V and 6 bases at J, with 20 bases in the middle. The length of the CDR3 is 16 residues. Germline V CDR1 and CDR2: WNHNN, SYGVQD (reference sequence). This CDR3 reads CASSGLGTKVVDTQYF. The CDR3 region has the DNA TGCGCCAGCAGTGGCCTGGGGACAAAAGTTGTGGATACGCAGTATTTT.